This T cell receptor (beta chain) stems from a study of neoadjuvant anti-PD-1 for oral cavity cancer. Study in general: Patients without progression got a fourth dose around day 43.

This clone was detected once. Its specificity is unknown. Regarding the study as a whole: Expansion of preexisting intratumoral clones was suggested to aid response.

The repertoire was sequenced with immunoSEQ multiplex PCR; TCRdb's copy has only in-frame clones and lacks some. The sample lists under 25,000 clones, 27% occurring once. CDR1 is MGHDK, CDR2 SYGVNS, per germline. The CDR3 contains 15 residues. The V and J ends lost 1 base and 1 base respectively, with 11 bases between them. The time point is: after neoadjuvant nivolumab, at surgical resection. Sample: tumor tissue, taken after nivolumab (anti-PD-1) treatment. V usage is TRBV25-1 and J usage is TRBJ2-7; D may be TRBD2 (6 bases). The receptor's source is a person between 40 and 85 years old with oral cavity squamous cell carcinoma. The CDR3, as DNA: TGTGCCAGCAGTGAATTCGGGGGTTTTTCCTACGAGCAGTACTTC. Its translation: CASSEFGGFSYEQYF.